A selection of T cell receptor beta chains follows, all from one sample in a study of shared clonotypes between healthy human individuals. Produced via immunoSEQ multiplex PCR; TCRdb's table is partial and in-frame only. Counted here are approximately 720,000 clones, 60% to 80% occurring once; the ten biggest clones make up 1.8%. Sequencing input: memory CD4+ T cells sorted from blood. The receptors come from a woman between 25 and 40 years old in good health. Both conserved end residues are trimmed from each CDR3.

V gene	J gene	CDR3 protein
TRBV30	TRBJ2-7	AWSGRVEGGEQY
TRBV5-1	TRBJ1-1	ASSSGQTTGAF
TRBV5-1	TRBJ1-4	ASSLVPSGEKLF
TRBV5-8	TRBJ1-1	ASSQNTEAF
TRBV6-1	TRBJ2-5	ASSERSSAMGAQY
TRBV5-1	TRBJ2-2	ASRIHSPTGELF
TRBV27	TRBJ2-7	ASSSRDSGEQY
TRBV18	TRBJ2-7	ASSPRSAVGAATYEQY
TRBV6-1	TRBJ1-2	ASTRDRGFGGYT
TRBV7-9	TRBJ2-7	ASSSSGSSYEQY
TRBV18	TRBJ1-5	ASSPNPNLDQPQH
TRBV7-2	TRBJ1-1	ASRGQGWVSEAF
TRBV7-2	TRBJ2-5	ASSSRAGIQETQY
TRBV27	TRBJ2-5	ASRLLAGGETQY
TRBV10-3	TRBJ1-2	AISENGQGDGYT
TRBV28	TRBJ2-7	ASSLGGFEQY
TRBV30	TRBJ2-1	AWSWAGTGSDEQF
TRBV7-8	TRBJ2-1	ASSLSQGRNEQF
TRBV7-8	TRBJ2-5	ASKQGAERTQY